What follows are 4 T cell receptor beta chains derived from one specimen sequenced in a study of blood T cell repertoires in COVID-19. Some clones are missing from TCRdb's copy, which holds only in-frame ones; the method was immunoSEQ multiplex PCR. The repertoire holds about 150,000 clones, with 80% to 90% as singletons. Sequencing was done on a sample of peripheral blood. All receptors derive from a human donor in a cohort sampled during active COVID-19.

This clone appeared once. V and J are TRBV28 and TRBJ2-3, with 7 bases aligning to TRBD2. The CDR3 runs to 15 residues. Per the germline V gene, CDR1 is MDHEN and CDR2 is SYDVKM. The ends lost 6 bases at V and 2 bases at J; junction bases unmatched: 8. As DNA, the CDR3 is TGTGCCAGCAGGGGAGCGGGGTACCACACAGATACGCAGTATTTT. Encoded protein: CASRGAGYHTDTQYF. The whole variable domain, remainder taken from reference TRBV28 and TRBJ2-3, is DVKVTQSSRYLVKRTGEKVFLECVQDMDHENMFWYRQDPGLGLRLIYFSYDVKMKEKGDIPEGYSVSREKKERFSLILESASTNQTSMYLCASRGAGYHTDTQYFGPGTRLTVL.

The chain carries TRBV4-3 and TRBJ2-7; D unresolved. The CDR3 covers 16 residues. Germline CDR1 LGHNA, CDR2 YSLEER. Trimming pared 1 base from V and 4 bases from J, leaving 17 bases between. CDR3: CASSQGLASKLYEQYF. Here the CDR3 DNA reads TGCGCCAGCAGCCAAGGTCTTGCGTCCAAGCTATACGAGCAGTACTTC.

A single count supports this clone. The V and J genes are TRBV6-2 or TRBV6-3 and TRBJ1-1, with D possibly matching TRBD1 (5 bases). The CDR3 sequence is 16 residues long. Germline loops: CDR1 MNHEY, CDR2 SVGEGT. The V end lost 0 bases, the J end lost 2 bases, and 13 bases lay between the germline ends. For the CDR3, the DNA is TGTGCCAGCAGTTACTCCTTACAGGACCAAAACACTGAAGCTTTCTTT. It yields the protein CASSYSLQDQNTEAFF.

V and J are TRBV6-1 and TRBJ1-5, with D hard to call. The V end lost 0 bases, the J end lost 9 bases, and 12 bases lay between the germline ends. Per germline, CDR1 MNHNS and CDR2 SASEGT. The CDR3 is made up of 14 amino acids. The DNA for the CDR3 is TGTGCCAGCAGTGAAGCGAGTAGGAGTAGGCCCCAGCATTTT. Translated, it gives CASSEASRSRPQHF.